This T cell receptor (beta chain) is drawn from a study of shared clonotypes between healthy human individuals. This clone was detected once. This CDR3 has 16 amino acids. Trimming pared 4 bases from V and 3 bases from J, leaving 17 bases between. The germline V gene has CDR1 LNHDA and CDR2 SQIVND (reference sequence). Sequenced by immunoSEQ multiplex PCR; TCRdb stores in-frame clones only, minus some. Among around 2.5 million clones listed, 93% were seen once. The TCR originated in a man aged 18 to 30 in good health. Some clones in this sample may be carry-over from other donors' samples. The V and J genes are TRBV19 and TRBJ2-3; D may be TRBD2 (6 bases). Sequencing was performed on naive CD4+ T cells from PBMCs. Documented subset: CD45RA+ positively selected. CDR3 in DNA: TGTGCCAGTAGTAAGACGGTTATGGCGGGGACAGATACGCAGTATTTT. Its protein is CASSKTVMAGTDTQYF.